These 27 T cell receptor beta chains originate from one sample sequenced in a study of patients and donors after allogeneic stem cell transplantation. MiXCR, run by TCRdb on the RT-PCR reads, gives a single entry per CDR3 protein. The sample records approximately 430,000 distinct CDR3 sequences, more than 15% being singletons. Sequencing was done on a sample of blood, either unsorted or a sorted T cell fraction (not recorded which). The origin of the receptors is a human donor who was either an allogeneic HSCT recipient or a stem cell or donor lymphocyte infusion donor (not recorded which). It is not recorded whose cells these are; they may come from a transplant donor.

The rearrangement uses TRBV9 and TRBJ1-5; D remains unclear. The CDR3 runs 14 residues. The ends were cut back, 0 bases at V and 6 bases at J, with 10 bases in the middle. Per the germline V gene, CDR1 is SGDLS and CDR2 is YYNGEE. CDR3 bases: TGTGCCAGCAGCGTAGAAGGGTCGGGTCAGCCCCAGCATTTT. Residues: CASSVEGSGQPQHF.

V and J are TRBV6-5 and TRBJ1-2; the match to TRBD1 covers 7 bases. Germline CDR1 MNHEY, CDR2 SVGAGI. CDR3 size: 12 residues. V gave up 6 bases and J gave up 5 bases; unmatched junction bases: 3. CDR3 nucleotide sequence: TGTGCCAGCAGAACAGGGGAATATGGCTACACCTTC. Translated, it gives CASRTGEYGYTF.

The chain carries TRBV9 and TRBJ2-1; D may be TRBD2 (7 bases). The CDR3 loop spans 14 amino acids. Germline CDR1 reads SGDLS; CDR2 reads YYNGEE. Trimming left V 0 bases short and J 4 bases short, with 8 bases between. CDR3: CASSVEGGYNEQFF. CDR3 bases: TGTGCCAGCAGCGTAGAGGGGGGGTACAATGAGCAGTTCTTC. Drawing the rest from reference TRBV9 and TRBJ2-1, the complete variable domain is DSGVTQTPKHLITATGQRVTLRCSPRSGDLSVYWYQQSLDQGLQFLIQYYNGEERAKGNILERFSAQQFPDLHSELNLSSLELGDSALYFCASSVEGGYNEQFFGPGTRLTVL.

As concerns this clonotype: Its ends do not fully match the called genes, so a read error is possible. This chain links TRBV27 with TRBJ2-7; TRBD1 aligns across 8 bases. The CDR3 sequence is 15 residues long. Per germline, CDR1 MNHEY and CDR2 SMNVEV (reference sequence). In DNA form, the CDR3 reads TGTGCCAGCAGTTTATTAGGACAGGGAATAAGTTGGAAGCACTTC. It is translated as CASSLLGQGISWKHF.

J is TRBJ2-5 and V is TRBV4-2, with a tentative D call TRBD2 (5 bases). V was clipped by 5 bases and J by 1 base, with 11 bases between them. The CDR3 length is 14 residues. Germline CDR1 LGHNA, CDR2 YNFKEQ. The CDR3 region is CASSETTSQETQYF. CDR3 nucleotide sequence: TGTGCCAGCAGCGAGACTACTTCCCAAGAGACCCAGTACTTC.

This clonotype was detected many times. This chain joins TRBV7-9 and TRBJ2-7; no reliable D call. CDR1 and CDR2 from the germline V gene are SEHNR and FQNEAQ (reference sequence). Trimming took 6 bases from V and 0 from J, leaving 9 bases between them. The CDR3 covers 13 residues. The CDR3 DNA sequence: TGTGCCAGCAGGACGGACGGCTCCTACGAGCAGTACTTC. This translates into CASRTDGSYEQYF.

This chain links TRBV5-6 with TRBJ2-5; 7 bases align to TRBD2. This CDR3 has 16 residues. J gave up 5 bases and V 1 base, and 11 bases lay outside the gene matches. Germline lookup yields CDR1 SGHDT and CDR2 YYEEEE. The CDR3 region has the DNA TGTGCCAGCAGCTTGAACCCGGGCCGGGGGGTTGAGACCCAGTACTTC. Translating gives CASSLNPGRGVETQYF.

This clonotype was detected ten times or more. The CDR3 region is CASSLDRVQPQHF. In nucleotides, the CDR3 is TGTGCCAGCAGTCTGGACAGGGTCCAGCCCCAGCATTTT. The V and J genes are TRBV12-3 or TRBV12-4 and TRBJ1-5; TRBD1 agrees at 8 bases. V was pared by 5 bases and J by 7 bases, with 4 bases of the junction left unmatched. CDR3 length: 13 amino acids.

The V gene is TRBV4-2, the J gene TRBJ2-5; D is perhaps TRBD1 (7 bases). The germline V gene encodes CDR1 LGHNA and CDR2 YNFKEQ. The CDR3 runs to 15 residues. V shed 3 bases and J shed 5 bases, with 16 bases lying between them. Here the CDR3 reads CASSQGTGDSETQYF. CDR3 nucleotide sequence: TGTGCCAGCAGCCAGGGAACAGGGGACTCGGAGACCCAGTACTTC.

The table lists this clonotype with many counts. The rearrangement joins TRBV20-1 to TRBJ2-5; the match to TRBD2 covers 9 bases. V shed 5 bases and J 9 bases; nucleotides not matched to a gene: 13. The CDR3 consists of 14 residues. CDR1 and CDR2 (germline): DFQATT, SNEGSKA (reference sequence). The CDR3 protein is CSARRGSGGPSQYF. DNA for the CDR3: TGCAGTGCTCGCAGGGGTAGCGGGGGCCCGTCCCAGTACTTC.

V usage is TRBV7-8 and J usage is TRBJ2-5, with 8 bases matching TRBD2. The germline CDR1 and CDR2 sequences are SGHVS and FQNEAQ. With V trimmed by 5 bases and J by 5 bases, 16 bases remained unmatched. CDR3 length equals 17 residues. The CDR3 coding sequence is TGTGCCAGCAGCGAAACCGGGCCCGGGGGGGCGAGGGAGACCCAGTACTTC. The encoded protein is CASSETGPGGARETQYF.

The count of this clonotype is one. The CDR3 DNA reads TGTGCCAGTAGTATAGGCAACAACGAGCAGTACTTC. Encoded protein: CASSIGNNEQYF. V gene TRBV19 combines with J gene TRBJ2-7; D is unclear. Trimming removed 1 base at V and 5 bases at J, with 6 bases between. The CDR3 runs 12 residues. From germline, CDR1 is LNHDA and CDR2 SQIVND (reference sequence).

Only a few counts were recorded for this clonotype. The chain couples TRBV3-1 to TRBJ2-1; 7 bases are shared with TRBD2. Germline V gene data show CDR1 as LGHDT and CDR2 as YNNKEL (reference sequence). The J segment lost 5 bases and the V segment lost 1 base, leaving 8 bases of the junction unmatched. The CDR3 covers 16 residues. The CDR3, as DNA: TGTGCCAGCAGCCAAGGGGTGGGACTAAACAACAATGAGCAGTTCTTC. As protein: CASSQGVGLNNNEQFF.

This clonotype was seen ten or more times. The gene calls are TRBV6-5 and TRBJ2-7, with a weak D call TRBD1 (5 bases). CDR1 and CDR2 from the germline V gene are MNHEY and SVGAGI. The CDR3 consists of 14 residues. The V end lost 2 bases, the J end lost 2 bases, and 10 bases lay between the germline ends. The CDR3 bases are TGTGCCAGCAGTTACCTTCTAGGGGCCTACGAGCAGTACTTC. Protein product: CASSYLLGAYEQYF.

The gene calls are TRBV5-4 and TRBJ2-5; D uncertain. Germline CDR1 is SGHNT and CDR2 is YYREEE (reference sequence). V lost 4 bases and J 2 bases, leaving 9 bases between the germline ends. The CDR3 covers 13 residues. DNA of the CDR3: TGTGCCAGCAGCATCGGCGCGCAAGAGACCCAGTACTTC. Translation gives CASSIGAQETQYF.

This sequence joins TRBV7-9 and TRBJ1-4, with D uncertain. The CDR3 is 15 amino acids. V was cut by 6 bases and J by 5 bases, with 16 bases left in between. The V gene's germline CDR1 is SEHNR and CDR2 FQNEAQ (reference sequence). The CDR3 spells CASSYPVVGNEKLFF. The CDR3, as DNA: TGTGCCAGCAGTTATCCTGTCGTTGGGAATGAAAAACTGTTTTTT.

J is TRBJ2-7 and V is TRBV7-6; D uncertain. Per the germline V gene, CDR1 is SGHVS and CDR2 is FNYEAQ. Trimming removed 0 bases at V and 4 bases at J, with 7 bases between. CDR3 size: 13 residues. The CDR3 region has the DNA TGTGCCAGCAGCTTAGCGCTCGGGTACGAGCAGTACTTC. It yields the protein CASSLALGYEQYF. Variable domain in full (rest from reference TRBV7-6 and TRBJ2-7): GAGVSQSPRYKVTKRGQDVALRCDPISGHVSLYWYRQALGQGPEFLTYFNYEAQQDKSGLPNDRFSAERPEGSISTLTIQRTEQRDSAMYRCASSLALGYEQYFGPGTRLTVT.

The J gene is TRBJ2-2, the V gene TRBV7-3; the D call may be TRBD1 or TRBD2 (6 bases each). The germline CDR1 and CDR2 sequences are SGHTA and FQGTGA. Deletions cut 5 bases from V and 6 bases from J, with 19 bases between. This CDR3 region has 16 residues. CDR3 nucleotides: TGTGCCAGCAGCCCCGCGGTGGGGGGCCCGGCCGGGGAGCTGTTTTTT. This translates into CASSPAVGGPAGELFF.

This chain uses TRBV24-1 with TRBJ1-5; no clear D. This CDR3 has 13 residues. Germline V gene sequence: CDR1 KGHDR, CDR2 SFDVKD. Trimming took 5 bases from V and 2 from J, leaving 6 bases between them. CDR3 DNA sequence: TGTGCCACCAGTGGCGGTGGCAATCAGCCCCAGCATTTT. This codes for CATSGGGNQPQHF.

This chain links TRBV7-6 with TRBJ2-7; D uncertain. This CDR3 has 13 amino acids. In germline, CDR1 is SGHVS, CDR2 FNYEAQ. V lost 5 bases, J lost 4 bases, and 12 bases lay in between. For the CDR3, the DNA is TGTGCCAGCAGCGCCGCCACTGGGTACGAGCAGTACTTC. Translation: CASSAATGYEQYF.

This clonotype was counted many times. The rearrangement uses TRBV5-5 and TRBJ1-3, with 8 bases fitting TRBD1. Germline CDR1 reads SGHKS; CDR2 reads YYEKEE (reference sequence). Trimming took 1 base from V and 0 from J; bases not matched to a gene: 0. The CDR3 runs to 15 residues. The CDR3 here is CASSLQGASGNTIYF. The CDR3 nucleotides read TGTGCCAGCAGCTTGCAGGGGGCCTCTGGAAACACCATATATTTT.

The sample holds a few counts of this clonotype. The chain links TRBV5-1 to TRBJ1-1, with D possibly being TRBD1 (5 bases). V lost 2 bases, J lost 4 bases, and 18 bases lay in between. Germline assignment: CDR1 SGHRS and CDR2 YFSETQ. The CDR3 contains 16 residues. The CDR3 nucleotides are TGCGCCAGCAGCTTTGGCTTTGCGGGTAGGGGCACTGAAGCTTTCTTT. Encoded protein: CASSFGFAGRGTEAFF.

This clonotype was seen more than once but under ten times. The V call is TRBV4-3, the J call TRBJ1-2; 11 bases agree with TRBD1. The V segment lost 4 bases and the J segment 4 bases; nucleotides outside the gene matches: 5. The CDR3 runs 15 residues. Looked up from germline, CDR1 is LGHNA and CDR2 is YSLEER. This chain's CDR3 is CASSRRTGGGYGYTF. CDR3 DNA: TGCGCCAGCAGCCGCAGGACAGGGGGCGGCTATGGCTACACCTTC.

This clonotype occurred many times. J is TRBJ1-1 and V is TRBV18; D gene uncertain. V lost 7 bases to trimming and J lost 2 bases, with 11 bases between them. The length of the CDR3 is 13 residues. The V gene's germline CDR1 is KGHSH and CDR2 LQKENI. The CDR3 DNA sequence: TGTGCCAGCTTCTTCACCTTAAACACTGAAGCTTTCTTT. This translates into CASFFTLNTEAFF.

The sample holds many counts of this clonotype. The rearrangement links TRBV5-1 to TRBJ2-2; TRBD1 aligns across 7 bases. J lost 4 bases, V lost 4 bases, and 7 bases had no gene match. The CDR3 covers 15 residues. CDR1 is SGHRS, CDR2 YFSETQ, per germline. CDR3 region: CASSTKGQITGELFF. In DNA form, the CDR3 reads TGCGCCAGCAGCACGAAGGGACAGATCACCGGGGAGCTGTTTTTT.

The sample holds a few counts of this clonotype. The J gene is TRBJ1-1, the V gene TRBV7-9, with a possible D match to TRBD1 (5 bases). CDR1 SEHNR and CDR2 FQNEAQ come from the germline V gene (reference sequence). V lost 1 base and J lost 1, with 10 bases in between. The CDR3 length is 15 residues. This CDR3 reads CASSLGSGANTEAFF. Written as DNA, the CDR3 is TGTGCCAGCAGCTTAGGGTCCGGGGCGAACACTGAAGCTTTCTTT.

This clonotype was seen more than once but under ten times. This chain uses TRBV7-9 with TRBJ2-1; D gene ambiguous. Germline V CDR1 and CDR2: SEHNR, FQNEAQ (reference sequence). CDR3 length: 14 amino acids. Trimming removed 4 bases at V and 4 bases at J, with 11 bases between. The CDR3 DNA reads TGTGCCAGCAGCTACAGAGATTTGTACAATGAGCAGTTCTTC. Its translation is CASSYRDLYNEQFF. Full variable domain (outside the CDR3, taken from reference TRBV7-9 and TRBJ2-1): DTGVSQNPRHKITKRGQNVTFRCDPISEHNRLYWYRQTLGQGPEFLTYFQNEAQLEKSRLLSDRFSAERPKGSFSTLEIQRTEQGDSAMYLCASSYRDLYNEQFFGPGTRLTVL.